This T cell receptor beta chain was sequenced during a study of shared clonotypes between healthy human individuals. Overall study context: Contributing individuals were a couple of females and three males aged 18 to 49.

Each donor was a Caucasian adult residing in Nashville, Tennessee. Germline CDR1 is SGHRS and CDR2 is YFSETQ. V dropped 2 bases and J dropped 2 bases, with 11 bases sitting between them. This CDR3 has 14 amino acids. This clone was recorded once. Original processing notes: Filtering differed because ImmunoSEQ produced junction-only sequences that carried no quality scores. Repertoires were generated with immunoSEQ multiplex PCR, while TCRdb's copy carries only in-frame clones and drops some. V and J calls and clone size come straight from that table; D and trimming were deduced from the DNA. Of 450,000 to 500,000 clones listed, around 85% are singletons.

The sequencing input was PBMCs. V is TRBV5-1 and J is TRBJ2-7, with D possibly being TRBD2 (6 bases). This receptor was obtained from a woman aged 40 to 50 in good health. Some clones in this sample may be carry-over from other donors' samples. This chain's CDR3 is CASSLGGMTYEQYF. The DNA of the CDR3 is TGCGCCAGCAGCTTAGGCGGGATGACCTACGAGCAGTACTTC.